Below are 13 T cell receptor beta chains sequenced from a single sample in a study of a mutant IDH1 vaccine in newly diagnosed glioma. Antigens of these TCRs are unknown. Method: immunoSEQ multiplex PCR; TCRdb's copy keeps in-frame clones and lacks some. The sample records tens of thousands of clones, approximately 80% being singletons. The time point: week 35, safety follow-up. The content of each vaccine dose was 300 ug of mutant IDH1 20-mer peptide, and topical imiquimod accompanied it. The sequencing here drew on PBMCs, taken from a glioma patient whose treatment included an IDH1 peptide vaccine. These receptors all stem from a man aged 35 to 55 with glioma.

The table lists this clone with a few counts. This chain connects TRBV9 to TRBJ1-1; 8 bases fit TRBD1. V trimming: 4 bases; J trimming: 6 bases; junction bases outside the gene matches: 5. CDR1 and CDR2 (germline): SGDLS, YYNGEE. CDR3 length equals 13 residues. The CDR3 spells CASSLGTGAEAFF. The CDR3 nucleotides are TGTGCCAGCAGCCTAGGGACAGGAGCTGAAGCTTTCTTT.

This clone is medium-sized by share. The chain joins TRBV5-1 to TRBJ1-2; no reliable D call. Germline V gene sequence: CDR1 SGHRS, CDR2 YFSETQ. This CDR3 is built from 12 residues. V lost 7 bases and J 10 bases, leaving 17 bases between the germline ends. CDR3 coding DNA: TGCGCCAGCGGCGACGCTGGGATCCACTACACCTTC. This sequence encodes CASGDAGIHYTF. Full variable domain (remainder filled in from reference TRBV5-1 and TRBJ1-2): KAGVTQTPRYLIKTRGQQVTLSCSPISGHRSVSWYQQTPGQGLQFLFEYFSETQRNKGNFPGRFSGRQFSNSRSEMNVSTLELGDSALYLCASGDAGIHYTFGSGTRLTVV.

This rearrangement joins TRBV4-3 to TRBJ2-1, with D perhaps TRBD1 or TRBD2 (5 bases each). The CDR3 spans 14 residues. V lost 4 bases to trimming and J lost 7 bases, with 14 bases between them. CDR1 and CDR2 from the germline V gene are LGHNA and YSLEER. CDR3 protein: CASSPGLGRNEQFF. As DNA, the CDR3 is TGCGCCAGCAGCCCGGGGCTAGGACGTAATGAGCAGTTCTTC.

The chain joins TRBV5-6 to TRBJ2-3; D may be TRBD1 or TRBD2 (5 bases each). This CDR3 spans 19 amino acids. Germline V gene data show CDR1 as SGHDT and CDR2 as YYEEEE. V shed 1 base and J shed 2 bases, with 23 bases lying between them. CDR3 bases: TGTGCCAGCAGCTTGCGTCCGGTCAGGGACCCATTTTCCACAGATACGCAGTATTTT. Protein: CASSLRPVRDPFSTDTQYF.

The V gene is TRBV29-1, the J gene TRBJ1-2, with D unclear. V lost 7 bases and J lost 8, with 20 bases in between. Germline values: CDR1 SQVTM, CDR2 ANQGSEA. The CDR3 is 13 amino acids. The CDR3 DNA is TGCAGCGCCGTAGATGGACCCCTCGACGGCTACACCTTC. Its translation: CSAVDGPLDGYTF.

This chain uses TRBV4-3 with TRBJ2-3, with D possibly matching TRBD2 (5 bases). This CDR3 spans 14 amino acids. V was shortened by 1 base and J by 5 bases, with 10 bases between the two germline ends. CDR1 is LGHNA and CDR2 is YSLEER in the germline V gene. In DNA form, the CDR3 reads TGCGCCAGCAGCCAAGCGGGGTGGAGAGATACGCAGTATTTT. Protein product: CASSQAGWRDTQYF.

The chain has TRBV11-1 and TRBJ2-1, with D perhaps matching TRBD2 (5 bases). The V gene's germline CDR1 is SGHAT and CDR2 FQDESV (reference sequence). Trimming pared 5 bases from V and 4 bases from J, leaving 15 bases between. The CDR3 covers 15 residues. The CDR3 coding sequence is TGTGCCAGCAGCCATAAAGTGTCGGGATACAATGAGCAGTTCTTC. It specifies CASSHKVSGYNEQFF.

The sample holds a few counts of this clone. The gene calls are TRBV6-4 and TRBJ1-2, with unresolved D. V was shortened by 2 bases and J by 4 bases, with 11 bases between the two germline ends. The CDR3 has 14 amino acids. The germline V gene encodes CDR1 MRHNA and CDR2 SNTAGT. CDR3 loop: CASSDTGRPYGYTF. In DNA, the CDR3 is TGTGCCAGCAGTGACACCGGACGGCCCTATGGCTACACCTTC.

The chain recombines TRBV19 with TRBJ1-6, with TRBD1 matching over 8 bases. This CDR3 is 14 amino acids long. J gave up 9 bases and V 4 bases, and 5 bases lay outside the gene matches. The germline V gene encodes CDR1 LNHDA and CDR2 SQIVND (reference sequence). CDR3 sequence (DNA): TGTGCCAGTAGTACCCGGGACAGGTTTTCACCCCTCCACTTT. It specifies CASSTRDRFSPLHF.

This chain uses TRBV15 with TRBJ2-3; D gene unclear. From germline, CDR1 is LNHNV and CDR2 YYDKDF (reference sequence). With 0 bases removed from V and 1 base from J, the gap between germline ends came to 2 bases. The length of the CDR3 is 13 residues. CDR3 DNA sequence: TGTGCCACCAGCAGAGAGGGCACAGATACGCAGTATTTT. This translates into CATSREGTDTQYF.

The chain couples TRBV4-2 to TRBJ2-1, with unresolved D. CDR1 is LGHNA, CDR2 YNFKEQ, per germline. This CDR3 has 16 amino acids. The ends were cut back, 4 bases at V and 0 bases at J, with 13 bases in the middle. The CDR3 is CASSRLLESSYNEQFF. Here the CDR3 DNA reads TGTGCCAGCAGCCGCCTATTGGAGAGCTCCTACAATGAGCAGTTCTTC.

The chain couples TRBV4-3 to TRBJ2-5; 7 bases fit TRBD2. V lost 4 bases and J lost 5; bases outside the gene matches: 7. CDR3 length: 14 amino acids. Looked up from germline, CDR1 is LGHNA and CDR2 is YSLEER. The CDR3 sequence: CASSPGLGSETQYF. For the CDR3, the DNA is TGCGCCAGCAGCCCCGGACTAGGGTCGGAGACCCAGTACTTC.

The gene calls are TRBV6-1 and TRBJ1-6, with 9 bases identical to TRBD1. Germline CDR1 MNHNS, CDR2 SASEGT. The CDR3 runs 14 residues. V shed 8 bases, J shed 7 bases, and the junction held 6 bases outside the gene matches. The CDR3 region has the DNA TGTGCCAGCGGGGGGACAGGGTGGAATTCACCCCTCCACTTT. Amino acids: CASGGTGWNSPLHF.